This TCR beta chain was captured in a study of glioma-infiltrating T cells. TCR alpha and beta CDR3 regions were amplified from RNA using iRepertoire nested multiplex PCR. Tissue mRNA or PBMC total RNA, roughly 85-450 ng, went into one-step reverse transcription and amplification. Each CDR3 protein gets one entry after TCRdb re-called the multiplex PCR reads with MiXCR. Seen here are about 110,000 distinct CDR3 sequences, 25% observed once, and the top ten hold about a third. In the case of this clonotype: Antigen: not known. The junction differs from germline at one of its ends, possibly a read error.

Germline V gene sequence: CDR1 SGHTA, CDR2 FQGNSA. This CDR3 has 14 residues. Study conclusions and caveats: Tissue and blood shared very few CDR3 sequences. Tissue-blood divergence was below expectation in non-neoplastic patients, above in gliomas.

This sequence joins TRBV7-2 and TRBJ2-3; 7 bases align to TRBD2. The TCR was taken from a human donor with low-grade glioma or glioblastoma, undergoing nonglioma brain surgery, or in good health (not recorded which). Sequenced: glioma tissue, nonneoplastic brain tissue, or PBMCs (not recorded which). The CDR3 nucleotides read TGTGCCAGCAGCTCCGGACTAGTGGGGGATACGCGGTATTTT. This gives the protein CASSSGLVGDTRYF.